This T cell receptor (beta chain) emerged from a study of shared clonotypes between healthy human individuals. Study-wide context: Aged 18 to 49, the donors were two women and a few men.

Naive CD8 isolation took CD45RO-negative cells positively selected for CCR7 and excluded terminally differentiated effector memory CD45RA+ cells. The test was conducted at deep level. The authors split each subset's genomic DNA evenly across several immunoSEQ plates. Sorted-subset replicate PCRs used roughly 220 ng DNA, some 33,000 T cell genomes. Here immunoSEQ multiplex PCR was the method, and the copy in TCRdb shows in-frame clones only, minus some. The table shows hundreds of thousands of clones, with about 96% occurring only once. Deletions cut 3 bases from V and 5 bases from J, with 11 bases between. The germline V gene encodes CDR1 SGHAT and CDR2 FQNNGV. The CDR3 contains 13 residues.

The source of this sequence is a woman aged 25 to 39 in good health. What was sequenced was naive CD8+ T cells sorted from blood. The chain is built from TRBV11-2 and TRBJ2-7, with D possibly being TRBD2 (5 bases). The CDR3 DNA reads TGTGCCAGCAGCTTTATTACCGGGGACGAGCAGTACTTC. Its protein is CASSFITGDEQYF.